This is a list of T cell receptor beta chains from one sample in a study of regulatory T cells in long-lasting Graves disease. TCRdb processed the multiplex PCR reads anew with MiXCR; each CDR3 protein has one entry. Here the sample spans over 500,000 distinct CDR3 sequences, about 16% being singletons. The same sample was also studied in work on T cells in Graves' hyperthyroidism and ophthalmopathy.

The sequences come from peripheral blood mononuclear cells (PBMCs), collected at new diagnosis, from a patient treated with antithyroid drugs. Receptors were obtained from a man younger than 35 with Graves disease. Each CDR3 is given with its conserved first and last residue. The D gene is left open where the match is weak. Size is stated for part of the rows, as once, few or many counts, or as a class when the clone is expanded.

d_gene: TRBD1; j_gene: TRBJ2-3; v_gene: TRBV28; abundance: few; CDR3nt: TGTGCCAGCAGTTTCCCCAAAGCCGGGACAGGAGTAACAGATACGCAGTATTTT; CDR3aa: CASSFPKAGTGVTDTQYF
d_gene: TRBD1; j_gene: TRBJ2-1; v_gene: TRBV27; abundance: many; CDR3nt: TGTGCCAGCAGTTCGGCGGGACAGGGATTTCCGGGGCAGTTCTTC; CDR3aa: CASSSAGQGFPGQFF
d_gene: .; j_gene: TRBJ2-7; v_gene: TRBV7-9; abundance: many; CDR3nt: TGTGCCAGCAGCTCAGGGGTGGCCGAGCAGTACTTC; CDR3aa: CASSSGVAEQYF
d_gene: .; j_gene: TRBJ2-3; v_gene: TRBV19; abundance: .; CDR3nt: TGTGCCAGTAGTATGAAATTTGTCAACACAGATACGCAGTATTTT; CDR3aa: CASSMKFVNTDTQYF
d_gene: .; j_gene: TRBJ2-3; v_gene: TRBV6-1; abundance: few; CDR3nt: TGTGCCAGCAAACCCCGGGGACCCCAAAGCACAGATACGCAGTATTTT; CDR3aa: CASKPRGPQSTDTQYF
d_gene: TRBD2; j_gene: TRBJ2-7; v_gene: TRBV5-1; abundance: few; CDR3nt: TGCGCCAGCAGCTTGGGTTCCCGGGAGGGCCCATCTTCGAACGAGCAGTACTTC; CDR3aa: CASSLGSREGPSSNEQYF
d_gene: TRBD2; j_gene: TRBJ2-2; v_gene: TRBV11-2; abundance: few; CDR3nt: TGTGCCAGCAGCCCTCGGACTAGCGGGTACCTCACCGGGGAGCTGTTTTTT; CDR3aa: CASSPRTSGYLTGELFF
d_gene: .; j_gene: TRBJ1-4; v_gene: TRBV27; abundance: .; CDR3nt: TGTGCCAGCAGTTTATTGGGCAGGGACGAAAAACTGTTTTTT; CDR3aa: CASSLLGRDEKLFF
d_gene: .; j_gene: TRBJ2-7; v_gene: TRBV10-3; abundance: .; CDR3nt: TGTGCCATCAGTGTAAGGCTCGGAGGCGACGAGCAGTACTTC; CDR3aa: CAISVRLGGDEQYF
d_gene: .; j_gene: TRBJ1-1; v_gene: TRBV7-9; abundance: many; CDR3nt: TGTGCCAGCAGCCCCGATTTGGGCCCGGGGGGGAACACTGAAGCTTTCTTT; CDR3aa: CASSPDLGPGGNTEAFF
d_gene: TRBD2; j_gene: TRBJ2-1; v_gene: TRBV3-1; abundance: .; CDR3nt: TGTGCCAGCAGCCAAGAGAAACTAGCGGGAAATGAGCAGTTCTTC; CDR3aa: CASSQEKLAGNEQFF
d_gene: .; j_gene: TRBJ2-7; v_gene: TRBV7-9; abundance: many; CDR3nt: TGTGCCAGCAGCTTAGCGGGAGCTCTGGAGCAGTACTTC; CDR3aa: CASSLAGALEQYF
d_gene: .; j_gene: TRBJ2-4; v_gene: TRBV5-1; abundance: few; CDR3nt: TGCGCCAGCAGCACGTATGGACAGAATCCAAACATTCAGTACTTC; CDR3aa: CASSTYGQNPNIQYF
d_gene: TRBD1; j_gene: TRBJ2-2; v_gene: TRBV18; abundance: .; CDR3nt: TGTGCCAGCTCACCGGGACAGGGAGACACCGGGGAGCTGTTTTTT; CDR3aa: CASSPGQGDTGELFF
d_gene: TRBD1; j_gene: TRBJ2-7; v_gene: TRBV20-1; abundance: many; CDR3nt: TGCAGTGCTAGGCCGGGACAGGGGATGCGGTACGAGCAGTACTTC; CDR3aa: CSARPGQGMRYEQYF
d_gene: .; j_gene: TRBJ1-4; v_gene: TRBV29-1; abundance: many; CDR3nt: TGCAGCGCCGTCGTGGGTTCTGAAAAACTGTTTTTT; CDR3aa: CSAVVGSEKLFF
d_gene: .; j_gene: TRBJ2-1; v_gene: TRBV3-1; abundance: many; CDR3nt: TGTGCCAGCAGCCAAGATCCCGGAGTAGGGTATGAGCAGTTCTTC; CDR3aa: CASSQDPGVGYEQFF
d_gene: .; j_gene: TRBJ1-5; v_gene: TRBV4-1; abundance: .; CDR3nt: TGCGCCAGCAGCCAAGAAGACCCGGCGGATCAGCCCCAGCATTTT; CDR3aa: CASSQEDPADQPQHF
d_gene: .; j_gene: TRBJ2-7; v_gene: TRBV27; abundance: .; CDR3nt: TGTGCCAGCAGTTTATTTGGAACACAGGGAAAGGCCTACGAGCAGTACTTC; CDR3aa: CASSLFGTQGKAYEQYF
d_gene: .; j_gene: TRBJ1-1; v_gene: TRBV5-1; abundance: .; CDR3nt: TGCGCCAGCAGCCCGCCCGGAAGAAACACTGGAGCTTTCTTT; CDR3aa: CASSPPGRNTGAFF
d_gene: TRBD1; j_gene: TRBJ1-2; v_gene: TRBV28; abundance: many; CDR3nt: TGTGCCAGCAGTCCTCTGGGACAGACTTACTATGGCTACACCTTC; CDR3aa: CASSPLGQTYYGYTF
d_gene: .; j_gene: TRBJ1-1; v_gene: TRBV12-3/TRBV12-4; abundance: few; CDR3nt: TGTGCCAGCAGGCAGGACAGACTGAACACTGAAGCTTTCTTT; CDR3aa: CASRQDRLNTEAFF
d_gene: TRBD2; j_gene: TRBJ2-7; v_gene: TRBV5-1; abundance: many; CDR3nt: TGCGCCAGCAGCGTTACTAGCGGGAGTTCAAGGGAGCAGTACTTC; CDR3aa: CASSVTSGSSREQYF
d_gene: .; j_gene: TRBJ2-5; v_gene: TRBV20-1; abundance: .; CDR3nt: TGCAGTGCCGACAACAGGGCTGGCGAGACCCAGTACTTC; CDR3aa: CSADNRAGETQYF
d_gene: TRBD2; j_gene: TRBJ2-1; v_gene: TRBV19; abundance: .; CDR3nt: TGTGCCAGTAGTATAGCCTGGGGGACTAGCGGACGCAATGAGCAGTTCTTC; CDR3aa: CASSIAWGTSGRNEQFF
d_gene: TRBD2; j_gene: TRBJ2-3; v_gene: TRBV20-1; abundance: many; CDR3nt: TGCAGTGCTAGTGGGGTTTTGGGACTAGCGGGTCTCACAGATACGCAGTATTTT; CDR3aa: CSASGVLGLAGLTDTQYF
d_gene: .; j_gene: TRBJ2-7; v_gene: TRBV5-1; abundance: many; CDR3nt: TGCGCCAGCAGCTTGGCGGGACAATCCATCGACGAGCAGTACTTC; CDR3aa: CASSLAGQSIDEQYF
d_gene: TRBD2; j_gene: TRBJ2-3; v_gene: TRBV4-2; abundance: .; CDR3nt: TGTGCCAGCAGCCAAGAGGCGACGACTAGCGCATCCACAGATACGCAGTATTTT; CDR3aa: CASSQEATTSASTDTQYF
d_gene: .; j_gene: TRBJ1-5; v_gene: TRBV12-3/TRBV12-4; abundance: many; CDR3nt: TGTGCCAGCAGTTTAAGGTCGATGGCGGATAGCAATCAGCCCCAGCATTTT; CDR3aa: CASSLRSMADSNQPQHF
d_gene: .; j_gene: TRBJ1-5; v_gene: TRBV20-1; abundance: few; CDR3nt: TGCAGTGCTAGAGTGAAGGGGGTAGGCTCCCAGCCCCAGCATTTT; CDR3aa: CSARVKGVGSQPQHF
d_gene: TRBD1; j_gene: TRBJ2-7; v_gene: TRBV9; abundance: many; CDR3nt: TGTGCCAGCAGCCCAAGGGACAGGGGGTACGAGCAGTACTTC; CDR3aa: CASSPRDRGYEQYF
d_gene: .; j_gene: TRBJ1-1; v_gene: TRBV25-1; abundance: .; CDR3nt: TGTGCCAGCAGTGAGTTTGGACATGAAGCTTTCTTT; CDR3aa: CASSEFGHEAFF
d_gene: .; j_gene: TRBJ2-7; v_gene: TRBV20-1; abundance: many; CDR3nt: TGCAGTGCTAGAGTAGGGGCGGCAGCCTACGAGCAGTACTTC; CDR3aa: CSARVGAAAYEQYF
d_gene: .; j_gene: TRBJ1-5; v_gene: TRBV28; abundance: few; CDR3nt: TGTGCCAGCGAAACTCAGGGGTCCTATAGCAATCAGCCCCAGCATTTT; CDR3aa: CASETQGSYSNQPQHF
d_gene: TRBD2; j_gene: TRBJ2-5; v_gene: TRBV5-5; abundance: .; CDR3nt: TGTGCCAGCAGCCCACCCGGGGGGACGGAGGGTTTCCAAGAGACCCAGTACTTC; CDR3aa: CASSPPGGTEGFQETQYF
d_gene: .; j_gene: TRBJ1-2; v_gene: TRBV30; abundance: many; CDR3nt: TGTGCCTGGATAAGTAGGGACTATGGCTACACCTTC; CDR3aa: CAWISRDYGYTF
d_gene: TRBD2; j_gene: TRBJ2-1; v_gene: TRBV19; abundance: few; CDR3nt: TGTGCCAGTAGTGCAGCGGGATTCTACAATGAGCAGTTCTTC; CDR3aa: CASSAAGFYNEQFF
d_gene: .; j_gene: TRBJ2-7; v_gene: TRBV28; abundance: .; CDR3nt: TGTGCCAGCAGTGTTAAGACCGACCGCCTCTCCTACGAGCAGTACTTC; CDR3aa: CASSVKTDRLSYEQYF
d_gene: TRBD2; j_gene: TRBJ2-2; v_gene: TRBV9; abundance: .; CDR3nt: TGTGCCAGCAGCGTGGGCGGGAGACCCACCGGGGAGCTGTTTTTT; CDR3aa: CASSVGGRPTGELFF
d_gene: TRBD1; j_gene: TRBJ1-2; v_gene: TRBV30; abundance: many; CDR3nt: TGTGCCTGGAGTCGACAGGGGTGGAACTATGGCTACACCTTC; CDR3aa: CAWSRQGWNYGYTF
d_gene: .; j_gene: TRBJ2-1; v_gene: TRBV5-6; abundance: .; CDR3nt: TGTGCCAGCAGCTTGGGAGGATCTCTAGAAGAGCAGTTCTTC; CDR3aa: CASSLGGSLEEQFF
d_gene: .; j_gene: TRBJ2-2; v_gene: TRBV5-1; abundance: .; CDR3nt: TGCGCCAGCAGCTTGGAATCCAGGGCGGGAAACACCGGGGAGCTGTTTTTT; CDR3aa: CASSLESRAGNTGELFF
d_gene: TRBD2; j_gene: TRBJ2-3; v_gene: TRBV5-6; abundance: few; CDR3nt: TGTGCCAGCGGGGAGGGACTCCGGAGCACAGATACGCAGTATTTT; CDR3aa: CASGEGLRSTDTQYF
d_gene: .; j_gene: TRBJ1-5; v_gene: TRBV7-8; abundance: .; CDR3nt: TGTGCCAGCAGCTCCTCGGGACAAGGGGATCAGCCCCAGCATTTT; CDR3aa: CASSSSGQGDQPQHF
d_gene: .; j_gene: TRBJ2-1; v_gene: TRBV7-6; abundance: few; CDR3nt: TGTGCCAGCAGCGGGCGGGGTAGGCTCTACAATGAGCAGTTCTTC; CDR3aa: CASSGRGRLYNEQFF
d_gene: .; j_gene: TRBJ1-2; v_gene: TRBV6-1; abundance: few; CDR3nt: TGTGCCAGCAGTGCGGCGGGGCTCTACACCTTC; CDR3aa: CASSAAGLYTF
d_gene: .; j_gene: TRBJ2-7; v_gene: TRBV3-1; abundance: many; CDR3nt: TGTGCCAGCAGCCAAGCCGGGTGGACAGCCCCCGGGGAGCAGTACTTC; CDR3aa: CASSQAGWTAPGEQYF
d_gene: TRBD1; j_gene: TRBJ1-5; v_gene: TRBV20-1; abundance: many; CDR3nt: TGCAGTGCAGACAGGGTACGGGATGAACAGCCCCAGCATTTT; CDR3aa: CSADRVRDEQPQHF
d_gene: TRBD2; j_gene: TRBJ2-7; v_gene: TRBV5-1; abundance: .; CDR3nt: TGCGCCAGCAGGTCACTAGCGGGAGGCCACTACGAGCAGTACTTC; CDR3aa: CASRSLAGGHYEQYF
d_gene: .; j_gene: TRBJ2-5; v_gene: TRBV6-4; abundance: few; CDR3nt: TGTGCCAGCAGATCGATAAACCAAGAGACCCAGTACTTC; CDR3aa: CASRSINQETQYF
d_gene: TRBD1; j_gene: TRBJ2-2; v_gene: TRBV5-1; abundance: many; CDR3nt: TGTGCCAGCAGCCCGAGGACAGGGAACACCGGGGAGCTGTTTTTT; CDR3aa: CASSPRTGNTGELFF
d_gene: .; j_gene: TRBJ2-7; v_gene: TRBV14; abundance: few; CDR3nt: TGTGCCAGCAGCCAACCCCGTACAGGACACTCCTACGAGCAGTACTTC; CDR3aa: CASSQPRTGHSYEQYF
d_gene: .; j_gene: TRBJ1-1; v_gene: TRBV5-1; abundance: many; CDR3nt: TGCGCCAGCAGCGCATTCAGGGGCCGGAGCACTGAAGCTTTCTTT; CDR3aa: CASSAFRGRSTEAFF
d_gene: TRBD1; j_gene: TRBJ1-6; v_gene: TRBV30; abundance: few; CDR3nt: TGTGCCTGGAAAATGACAGGGGATTCCTATAATTCACCCCTCCACTTT; CDR3aa: CAWKMTGDSYNSPLHF
d_gene: .; j_gene: TRBJ2-1; v_gene: TRBV29-1; abundance: many; CDR3nt: TGCAGCGTTGAAGGGGCCAGAGGAGTTTACAATGAGCAGTTCTTC; CDR3aa: CSVEGARGVYNEQFF
d_gene: .; j_gene: TRBJ2-7; v_gene: TRBV14; abundance: few; CDR3nt: TGTGCCAGCAGCCAAGGACCCCCGGGAGACAGGGCCTCCTACGAGCAGTACTTC; CDR3aa: CASSQGPPGDRASYEQYF
d_gene: .; j_gene: TRBJ2-3; v_gene: TRBV3-1; abundance: .; CDR3nt: TGTGCCAGCAGCCAAGATGGACGGACTACGCAGTATTTT; CDR3aa: CASSQDGRTTQYF
d_gene: .; j_gene: TRBJ2-7; v_gene: TRBV6-4; abundance: .; CDR3nt: TGTGCCAGCACCCACGGCTGGGACGGGACCTACGAGCAGTACTTC; CDR3aa: CASTHGWDGTYEQYF
d_gene: .; j_gene: TRBJ1-5; v_gene: TRBV30; abundance: many; CDR3nt: TGTGCCTGGAGTGTACAGGTCACCGGGCCCCAGCATTTT; CDR3aa: CAWSVQVTGPQHF
d_gene: TRBD1; j_gene: TRBJ2-7; v_gene: TRBV11-2; abundance: many; CDR3nt: TGTGCCAGCAGCCATCCCGGACAGGGGGCCTACGAGCAGTACTTC; CDR3aa: CASSHPGQGAYEQYF